The subject of this entry is one T cell receptor (beta chain). PCR used 60 Vbeta primers and 13 Jbeta primers. Method: immunoSEQ multiplex PCR; TCRdb's copy keeps in-frame clones and lacks some. The sample lists fewer than 250,000 clones, about 88% occurring once. This record comes from a study of cytomegalovirus exposure and HLA in healthy donors. Trimming cost V 7 bases and J 2 bases; bases outside gene matches: 2. The CDR3 contains 14 residues. The germline V gene has CDR1 MDHEN and CDR2 SYDVKM. The chain employs TRBV28 and TRBJ2-1; 10 nucleotides agree with TRBD2. Sequences were obtained from PBMCs. The clonotype originates from a woman younger than 35 in good health and CMV-seronegative. CDR3 DNA sequence: TGTGCCAGCACCACTAGCGGGACCTACAATGAGCAGTTCTTC. It yields the protein CASTTSGTYNEQFF.